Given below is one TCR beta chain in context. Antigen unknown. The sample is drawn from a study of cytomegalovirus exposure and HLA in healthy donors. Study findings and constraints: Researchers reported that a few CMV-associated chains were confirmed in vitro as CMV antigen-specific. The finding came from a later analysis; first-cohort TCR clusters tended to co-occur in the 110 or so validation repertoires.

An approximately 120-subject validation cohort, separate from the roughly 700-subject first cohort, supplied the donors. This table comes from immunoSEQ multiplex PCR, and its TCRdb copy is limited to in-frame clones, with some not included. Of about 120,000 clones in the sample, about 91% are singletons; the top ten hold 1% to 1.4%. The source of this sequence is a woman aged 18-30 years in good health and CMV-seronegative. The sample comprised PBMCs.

In nucleotides, the CDR3 is TGTGCCAGTAGCGGAGTAAGGAGTTGGAAAGAGACCCAGTACTTC. Amino acid sequence: CASSGVRSWKETQYF. The chain recombines TRBV19 with TRBJ2-5; no clear D. V was clipped by 6 bases and J by 3 bases, with 17 bases between them. This CDR3 region has 15 residues. Germline V gene data show CDR1 as LNHDA and CDR2 as SQIVND (reference sequence).